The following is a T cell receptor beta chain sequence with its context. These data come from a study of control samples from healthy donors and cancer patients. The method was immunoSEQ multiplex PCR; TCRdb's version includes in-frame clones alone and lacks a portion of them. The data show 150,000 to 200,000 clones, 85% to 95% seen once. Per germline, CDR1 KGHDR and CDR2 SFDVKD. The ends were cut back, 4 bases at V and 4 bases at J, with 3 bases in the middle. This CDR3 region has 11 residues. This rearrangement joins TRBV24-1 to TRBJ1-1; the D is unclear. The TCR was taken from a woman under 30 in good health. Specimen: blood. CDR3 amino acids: CATSEGTEAFF. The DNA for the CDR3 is TGTGCCACCAGTGAGGGCACTGAAGCTTTCTTT.